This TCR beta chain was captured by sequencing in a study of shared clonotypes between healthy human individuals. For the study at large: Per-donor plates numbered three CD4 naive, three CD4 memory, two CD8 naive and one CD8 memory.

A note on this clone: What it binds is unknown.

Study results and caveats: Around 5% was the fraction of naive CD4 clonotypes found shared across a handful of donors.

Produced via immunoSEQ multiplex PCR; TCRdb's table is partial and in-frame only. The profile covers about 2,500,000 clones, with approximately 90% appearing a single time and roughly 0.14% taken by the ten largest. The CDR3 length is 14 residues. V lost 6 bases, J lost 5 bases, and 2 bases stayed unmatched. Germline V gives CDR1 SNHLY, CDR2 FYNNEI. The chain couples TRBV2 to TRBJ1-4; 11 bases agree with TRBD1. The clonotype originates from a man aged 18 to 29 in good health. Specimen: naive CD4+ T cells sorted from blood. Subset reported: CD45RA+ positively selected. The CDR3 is CASSGDRGNEKLFF. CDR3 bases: TGTGCCAGCAGCGGGGACAGGGGGAATGAAAAACTGTTTTTT.